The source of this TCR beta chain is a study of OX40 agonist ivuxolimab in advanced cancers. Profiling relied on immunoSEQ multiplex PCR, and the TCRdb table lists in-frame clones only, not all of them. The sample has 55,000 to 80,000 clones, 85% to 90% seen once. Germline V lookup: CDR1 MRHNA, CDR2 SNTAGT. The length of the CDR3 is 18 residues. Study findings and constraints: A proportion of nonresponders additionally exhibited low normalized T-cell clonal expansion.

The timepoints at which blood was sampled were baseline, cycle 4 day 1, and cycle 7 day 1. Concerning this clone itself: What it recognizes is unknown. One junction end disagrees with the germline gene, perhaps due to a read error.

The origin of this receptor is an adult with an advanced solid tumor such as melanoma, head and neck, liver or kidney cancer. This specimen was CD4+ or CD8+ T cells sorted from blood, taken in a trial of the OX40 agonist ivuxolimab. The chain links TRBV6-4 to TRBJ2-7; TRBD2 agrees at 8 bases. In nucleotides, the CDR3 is TGTGCCAGCAGTGGGGTAATAGAAAGATCCGGACTAGCCACCCAGGCGTGCTTC. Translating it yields CASSGVIERSGLATQACF.